This T cell receptor beta chain derives from a study of blood T cells in healthy people across ages. The authors ran a second PCR of about 6 to 11 cycles using a sample-barcoded 5' primer and a J-beta primer mix. MiXCR, applied by TCRdb to the 5' RACE reads, yields one record per CDR3 protein. The sample records 540,000 or so distinct CDR3 sequences, around 24% being singletons. The CDR3 runs to 14 residues. The V and J ends lost 3 bases and 7 bases, in that order; junction bases with no gene match: 3. Germline V lookup: CDR1 MNHEY, CDR2 SMNVEV (reference sequence). These data were likewise used in another study, on T cells of mothers and their children.

The receptor was derived from a boy aged 10-17 years in good health. The sequencing input was blood. The rearrangement links TRBV27 to TRBJ1-6; 7 bases fit TRBD1. CDR3 amino acids: CASSFRQGNSPLHF. In DNA, the CDR3 is TGTGCCAGCAGTTTCAGACAGGGAAATTCACCCCTCCACTTT.